Included here is one T cell receptor beta chain sequence, with context. The antigen remains undetermined. The data are from a study of persistence of HIV-infected CD4 T cells. This was the immunoSEQ version 4 assay in survey mode. The protocol was immunoSEQ multiplex PCR, while the TCRdb copy is restricted to in-frame clones and leaves out a portion. The sample comprises approximately 44,000 clones, about 90% of which are singletons, and around 0.92% rests with the top ten. This nonspecific control used anti-CD3/anti-CD28 bead stimulation of CD4+ T cells. CD4+ T cells upregulating both CD40 ligand and CD69 were sorted as responding cells. There are 12 residues in the CDR3. CDR1 and CDR2 from the germline V gene are LGHDT and YNNKEL (reference sequence). The germline V and J ends were trimmed by 10 bases and 5 bases, with 14 bases remaining between them. Study-wide results and caveats: Within sorted populations, more oligoclonal TCRs accompanied more oligoclonal proviruses.

The chain recombines TRBV3-1 (or the pseudogene TRBV3-2) with TRBJ1-2, with D possibly matching TRBD1 (6 bases). The sequencing here drew on CD4+ T cells sorted from PBMCs after roughly 18-hour stimulation, taken from a patient who received antiretroviral therapy. This clonotype originated in an adult man with HIV who was CMV-seropositive. The CDR3 loop reads CATEGGSYGYTF. Here the CDR3 DNA reads TGTGCCACCGAGGGGGGATCATATGGCTACACCTTC.